Below, one T cell receptor beta chain is given with its context. Its antigen is as yet unknown. In the PCR, 60 Vbeta and 13 Jbeta primers were used. Method: immunoSEQ multiplex PCR; TCRdb's copy keeps in-frame clones and lacks some. Of 130,000 or so clones in the sample, around 80% are singletons; the top ten hold approximately 1.6%. This specimen comes from a study of cytomegalovirus exposure and HLA in healthy donors. Study results and caveats: Common viral pathogens were later found to be apparently linked to several of the most significant clusters. Most of the CMV-associated TCR beta chains (in a later analysis) appeared to be HLA-restricted. Accurate prediction of most subjects' HLA-A and HLA-B alleles from TCR beta sequences was reported.

With 5 bases clipped from V and 7 bases from J, the junction kept 11 bases outside the gene matches. CDR3 size: 15 residues. CDR1 and CDR2 (germline): MDHEN, SYDVKM. The rearrangement links TRBV28 to TRBJ1-2, with 9 bases lining up with TRBD1. Material: PBMCs. The source of this sequence is a woman under 30 in good health and CMV-seronegative. In DNA, the CDR3 is TGTGCCAGCAGTGGGGGGAACAGGGGGCGACCTGGCTACACCTTC. This codes for CASSGGNRGRPGYTF.